These 8 T cell receptor beta chains came from one sample sequenced in a study of cytomegalovirus exposure and HLA in healthy donors (dated by TCRdb to between 2016 and 2019). Library prep was done by the immunoSEQ multiplex PCR assay. A mixture of 60 forward primers for TCR Vbeta segments and 13 reverse primers for TCR Jbeta segments was used in the multiplex PCR. Drawn from immuneACCESS, this table holds only the in-frame rearrangements with V and J called that TCRdb kept. Clones are partly lost; checked studies trace under half to an unresolved V gene and leave the rest unexplained. This specimen's table enumerates about 200,000 clones. The top ten clonotypes cover almost 6.5% of the sample. The sequenced sample consisted of PBMCs. The receptors stem from a man aged 25 to 45 in good health and CMV-seronegative.

The chain recombines TRBV28 with TRBJ1-6, with a tentative D call TRBD1 (6 bases). CDR3 length: 15 amino acids. Germline V gene lookup returns CDR1 MDHEN and CDR2 SYDVKM. V was cut by 6 bases and J by 0 bases, with 9 bases left in between. The CDR3 region has the DNA TGTGCCAGCAGACAGGGTAGCTCCTATAATTCACCCCTCCACTTT. It encodes CASRQGSSYNSPLHF.

J is TRBJ2-1 and V is TRBV4-2; tentatively, D is TRBD2 (5 bases). The CDR3 consists of 13 residues. Germline lookup yields CDR1 LGHNA and CDR2 YNFKEQ. The V end was cut by 0 bases, the J end by 9 bases, with 9 bases between. CDR3 in amino acids: CASSQDTEGEQFF. The CDR3, as DNA: TGTGCCAGCAGCCAAGATACTGAGGGTGAGCAGTTCTTC.

This chain uses TRBV19 with TRBJ2-4, with D perhaps TRBD1 (5 bases). The CDR3 has 15 residues. V was cut by 6 bases and J by 0 bases, with 12 bases left in between. Germline lookup yields CDR1 LNHDA and CDR2 SQIVND (reference sequence). The CDR3 DNA is TGTGCCAGTAGCCCAGGGTACCTAGCCAAAAACATTCAGTACTTC. It yields the protein CASSPGYLAKNIQYF.

This chain joins TRBV29-1 and TRBJ1-1; TRBD1 matches 10 bases. The germline V gene encodes CDR1 SQVTM and CDR2 ANQGSEA. With 3 bases clipped from V and 7 bases from J, the junction kept 14 bases outside the gene matches. The CDR3 sequence is 16 residues long. The CDR3 is CSVEVGTGDSRLEAFF. CDR3 sequence (DNA): TGCAGCGTTGAGGTTGGGACAGGGGACTCCCGCCTTGAAGCTTTCTTT.

This chain uses TRBV10-3 with TRBJ2-5, with 10 nucleotides matching TRBD2. The germline CDR1 and CDR2 sequences are ENHRY and SYGVKD. The CDR3 loop spans 15 amino acids. V was pared by 0 bases and J by 3 bases, with 1 base of the junction left unmatched. CDR3 in amino acids: CAISESTSGEETQYF. The DNA for the CDR3 is TGTGCCATCAGTGAGTCTACTAGCGGGGAAGAGACCCAGTACTTC.

The V and J genes are TRBV19 and TRBJ2-7; 8 bases match TRBD1. Germline V gives CDR1 LNHDA, CDR2 SQIVND (reference sequence). CDR3 length equals 15 residues. The junction had 9 bases not matched to a gene; V was cut back by 5 bases and J by 3 bases. The CDR3 loop reads CASSPTGTGYYEQYF. The CDR3 DNA reads as TGTGCCAGTAGTCCAACCGGGACAGGCTACTACGAGCAGTACTTC.

The chain recombines TRBV6-5 with TRBJ1-5; a weak D match, TRBD1 (5 bases). Trimming removed 7 bases from V and 0 bases from J, with 10 bases in between. From germline, CDR1 is MNHEY and CDR2 SVGAGI. The CDR3 spans 14 residues. This CDR3 reads CASKLTVSNQPQHF. In DNA form, the CDR3 reads TGTGCCAGCAAACTGACAGTTAGCAATCAGCCCCAGCATTTT.

V is TRBV6-6 and J is TRBJ1-2; 8 bases agree with TRBD1. Losses at the gene ends were 5 bases for V and 8 bases for J; bases not matched to a gene: 10. Germline-derived CDR1 and CDR2 are MNHNY and SVGAGI (reference sequence). The CDR3 is made up of 14 amino acids. The CDR3 sequence: CASSLGQGMRGYTF. CDR3 sequence (DNA): TGTGCCAGCAGTCTCGGACAGGGAATGAGGGGCTACACCTTC.